This TCR beta chain was recovered during a study of blood T cell repertoires in COVID-19. Data came from immunoSEQ multiplex PCR; TCRdb stores just in-frame clones and leaves some out. The profile covers about 280,000 clones, with approximately 88% appearing a single time and less than 10% taken by the ten largest. Per the germline V gene, CDR1 is MNHEY and CDR2 is SVGEGT. Unmatched junction bases numbered 7, after V lost 0 bases and J lost 8 bases. The CDR3 covers 17 residues. The sequence came from a man between 18 and 29 years old with active or convalescent COVID-19. This rearrangement joins TRBV6-2 or TRBV6-3 to TRBJ1-6, with 10 bases aligning to TRBD1. Sequenced input: peripheral blood. CDR3 sequence reads: CASSYSGQGNWDSPLHF. DNA for the CDR3: TGTGCCAGCAGTTACTCGGGACAGGGGAACTGGGATTCACCCCTCCACTTT.